This is a list of T cell receptor beta chains from one sample in a study of neoadjuvant nivolumab and ipilimumab in lung cancer. Sequenced by immunoSEQ multiplex PCR; TCRdb stores in-frame clones only, minus some. This sample has more than 15,000 clones; 79% occur once, and the top ten carry roughly 9%. Sequencing was performed on tumor tissue, taken after neoadjuvant nivolumab, alone or with ipilimumab, at or shortly before surgery. The receptors here all came from an adult with non-small cell lung cancer. The CDR3 runs from the conserved cysteine through the conserved F or W. Each record gives: D gene, J gene, CDR3 length, clone size, V gene, CDR3 protein, CDR3 DNA. D genes are given only for firm matches. Not all rows give a size; the values are once, few, many and, for expanded clones, a class.

d_gene: .; j_gene: TRBJ1-2; len: 17; abundance: .; v_gene: TRBV5-1; CDR3aa: CASRLGPGLYNNYGYTF; CDR3nt: TGCGCCAGCAGACTGGGCCCAGGGTTGTATAATAACTATGGCTACACCTTC
d_gene: TRBD1; j_gene: TRBJ2-7; len: 16; abundance: .; v_gene: TRBV10-3; CDR3aa: CASSEWDRASSYEQYF; CDR3nt: TGTGCCAGCAGTGAATGGGACAGGGCCTCCTCCTACGAGCAGTACTTC
d_gene: .; j_gene: TRBJ2-5; len: 15; abundance: .; v_gene: TRBV6-6; CDR3aa: CASSYSGPLRETQYF; CDR3nt: TGTGCCAGCAGTTACTCCGGGCCCCTCAGGGAGACCCAGTACTTC
d_gene: .; j_gene: TRBJ2-1; len: 11; abundance: few; v_gene: TRBV19; CDR3aa: CASSIANEQFF; CDR3nt: TGTGCCAGTAGCATAGCAAACGAGCAGTTCTTC
d_gene: .; j_gene: TRBJ1-2; len: 15; abundance: .; v_gene: TRBV5-1; CDR3aa: CASSLDQGPPYGYTF; CDR3nt: TGCGCCAGCAGCTTGGACCAGGGACCACCTTATGGCTACACCTTC
d_gene: TRBD1; j_gene: TRBJ2-7; len: 15; abundance: .; v_gene: TRBV4-1; CDR3aa: CASSQKGTVSYEQYF; CDR3nt: TGCGCCAGCAGCCAAAAAGGGACAGTCTCCTACGAGCAGTACTTC
d_gene: .; j_gene: TRBJ2-3; len: 15; abundance: once; v_gene: TRBV15; CDR3aa: CATSRDAGRWDTQYF; CDR3nt: TGTGCCACCAGCAGGGACGCAGGTCGTTGGGATACGCAGTATTTT
d_gene: TRBD1; j_gene: TRBJ1-1; len: 17; abundance: .; v_gene: TRBV15; CDR3aa: CATSRASGTGLNTEAFF; CDR3nt: TGTGCCACCAGCAGGGCCTCCGGGACAGGGTTGAACACTGAAGCTTTCTTT
d_gene: TRBD1; j_gene: TRBJ1-2; len: 12; abundance: once; v_gene: TRBV5-6; CDR3aa: CASSVGTDGYTF; CDR3nt: TGTGCCAGCAGCGTAGGGACAGATGGCTACACCTTC
d_gene: .; j_gene: TRBJ2-5; len: 14; abundance: few; v_gene: TRBV9; CDR3aa: CASSVGIRVETQYF; CDR3nt: TGTGCCAGCAGCGTAGGTATACGGGTAGAGACCCAGTACTTC
d_gene: .; j_gene: TRBJ2-1; len: 12; abundance: .; v_gene: TRBV5-4; CDR3aa: CASSLSAGQQFF; CDR3nt: TGTGCCAGCAGCTTGTCAGCTGGTCAGCAGTTCTTC
d_gene: .; j_gene: TRBJ1-1; len: 11; abundance: .; v_gene: TRBV30; CDR3aa: CAWGIGTEAFF; CDR3nt: TGTGCCTGGGGAATAGGGACTGAAGCTTTCTTT
d_gene: .; j_gene: TRBJ2-3; len: 14; abundance: .; v_gene: TRBV9; CDR3aa: CASSVVASTDTQYF; CDR3nt: TGTGCCAGCAGCGTAGTGGCTAGCACAGATACGCAGTATTTT
d_gene: .; j_gene: TRBJ2-4; len: 14; abundance: .; v_gene: TRBV9; CDR3aa: CASSVGLAKNIQYF; CDR3nt: TGTGCCAGCAGCGTAGGCTTAGCCAAAAACATTCAGTACTTC
d_gene: TRBD1; j_gene: TRBJ1-1; len: 15; abundance: .; v_gene: TRBV11-1; CDR3aa: CASSPSGQANTEAFF; CDR3nt: TGTGCCAGCAGCCCTTCCGGACAGGCGAACACTGAAGCTTTCTTT
d_gene: .; j_gene: TRBJ1-3; len: 14; abundance: .; v_gene: TRBV7-9; CDR3aa: CASSLGIPGNTIYF; CDR3nt: TGTGCCAGCAGCTTAGGGATACCTGGAAACACCATATATTTT
d_gene: TRBD1; j_gene: TRBJ2-7; len: 15; abundance: once; v_gene: TRBV7-2; CDR3aa: CASSGDRGRVYEQYF; CDR3nt: TGTGCCAGCAGCGGAGACAGGGGGCGCGTCTACGAGCAGTACTTC
d_gene: TRBD1; j_gene: TRBJ1-5; len: 14; abundance: .; v_gene: TRBV6-5; CDR3aa: CASSGQGLNQPQHF; CDR3nt: TGTGCCAGCTCGGGACAGGGACTCAATCAGCCCCAGCATTTT
d_gene: TRBD2; j_gene: TRBJ2-3; len: 15; abundance: medium-sized; v_gene: TRBV6-4; CDR3aa: CASSEVNGGSDTQYF; CDR3nt: TGTGCCAGCAGTGAAGTTAACGGGGGGTCCGATACGCAGTATTTT
d_gene: .; j_gene: TRBJ2-7; len: 15; abundance: .; v_gene: TRBV7-2; CDR3aa: CASSFQPEGSYEQYF; CDR3nt: TGTGCCAGCAGCTTTCAACCAGAGGGATCCTACGAGCAGTACTTC
d_gene: .; j_gene: TRBJ2-3; len: 17; abundance: .; v_gene: TRBV5-1; CDR3aa: CASVSARTSTSTDTQYF; CDR3nt: TGCGCCAGCGTTTCCGCGCGGACTTCGACTAGCACAGATACGCAGTATTTT
d_gene: .; j_gene: TRBJ1-1; len: 14; abundance: .; v_gene: TRBV28; CDR3aa: CASSLQGWNTEAFF; CDR3nt: TGTGCCAGCAGTTTACAGGGGTGGAACACTGAAGCTTTCTTT
d_gene: .; j_gene: TRBJ1-2; len: 14; abundance: .; v_gene: TRBV5-1; CDR3aa: CASSSKQGDYGYTF; CDR3nt: TGCGCCAGCAGCTCTAAGCAGGGCGACTATGGCTACACCTTC
d_gene: TRBD1; j_gene: TRBJ1-2; len: 15; abundance: few; v_gene: TRBV28; CDR3aa: CASSPSLGQGRGYTF; CDR3nt: TGTGCCAGCAGTCCCTCACTTGGACAGGGACGGGGCTACACCTTC
d_gene: .; j_gene: TRBJ2-7; len: 14; abundance: .; v_gene: TRBV30; CDR3aa: CACAGTLSSYEQYF; CDR3nt: TGTGCCTGTGCCGGGACGCTAAGCTCCTACGAGCAGTACTTC
d_gene: .; j_gene: TRBJ1-1; len: 12; abundance: few; v_gene: TRBV7-2; CDR3aa: CASSLGTVEAFF; CDR3nt: TGTGCCAGCAGCTTAGGGACAGTTGAAGCTTTCTTT
d_gene: .; j_gene: TRBJ2-1; len: 15; abundance: .; v_gene: TRBV1; CDR3aa: CTSSQRRGGLNEQFF; CDR3nt: TGCACCAGCAGCCAGAGGCGGGGGGGCCTCAATGAGCAGTTCTTC
d_gene: .; j_gene: TRBJ2-7; len: 11; abundance: few; v_gene: TRBV6-1; CDR3aa: CASSELYEQYF; CDR3nt: TGTGCCAGCAGTGAACTTTACGAGCAGTACTTC
d_gene: .; j_gene: TRBJ2-3; len: 15; abundance: .; v_gene: TRBV29-1; CDR3aa: CSVVVRGEETDTQYF; CDR3nt: TGCAGCGTCGTTGTTCGGGGCGAGGAGACAGATACGCAGTATTTT
d_gene: TRBD1; j_gene: TRBJ1-2; len: 14; abundance: .; v_gene: TRBV18; CDR3aa: CASSLRDRGYGYTF; CDR3nt: TGTGCCAGCTCACTCCGGGACAGGGGCTATGGCTACACCTTC
d_gene: .; j_gene: TRBJ2-7; len: 13; abundance: few; v_gene: TRBV18; CDR3aa: CASSMRLDHEQYF; CDR3nt: TGTGCCAGCTCAATGCGCCTAGACCACGAGCAGTACTTC
d_gene: TRBD2; j_gene: TRBJ2-5; len: 15; abundance: .; v_gene: TRBV2; CDR3aa: CASSDRRGASGTQYF; CDR3nt: TGTGCCAGCAGTGATCGGCGGGGGGCCTCGGGGACCCAGTACTTC
d_gene: TRBD1; j_gene: TRBJ2-7; len: 15; abundance: few; v_gene: TRBV27; CDR3aa: CASSLYMDRPYEQYF; CDR3nt: TGTGCCAGCAGTTTATACATGGACAGGCCCTACGAGCAGTACTTC
d_gene: TRBD1; j_gene: TRBJ1-1; len: 15; abundance: .; v_gene: TRBV7-2; CDR3aa: CASSYQGRGDTEAFF; CDR3nt: TGTGCCAGCAGCTACCAAGGCAGGGGGGACACTGAAGCTTTCTTT
d_gene: .; j_gene: TRBJ2-5; len: 14; abundance: .; v_gene: TRBV6-5; CDR3aa: CASSESTGRETQYF; CDR3nt: TGTGCCAGCAGCGAAAGTACAGGGAGAGAGACCCAGTACTTC
d_gene: .; j_gene: TRBJ1-2; len: 12; abundance: .; v_gene: TRBV10-1; CDR3aa: CASSVKDGPKTF; CDR3nt: TGCGCCAGCAGTGTAAAAGACGGACCTAAAACCTTC
d_gene: TRBD2; j_gene: TRBJ2-3; len: 17; abundance: few; v_gene: TRBV4-3; CDR3aa: CASSQDWSGSSTDTQYF; CDR3nt: TGCGCCAGCAGCCAAGATTGGAGCGGGAGTAGCACAGATACGCAGTATTTT
d_gene: .; j_gene: TRBJ2-1; len: 14; abundance: .; v_gene: TRBV5-1; CDR3aa: CASKWTTSYNEQFF; CDR3nt: TGCGCCAGCAAATGGACTACTTCCTACAATGAGCAGTTCTTC
d_gene: .; j_gene: TRBJ2-1; len: 14; abundance: medium-sized; v_gene: TRBV5-4; CDR3aa: CASSWRLGDNEQFF; CDR3nt: TGTGCCAGCAGCTGGCGGCTAGGGGACAATGAGCAGTTCTTC
d_gene: TRBD2; j_gene: TRBJ2-2; len: 17; abundance: .; v_gene: TRBV5-4; CDR3aa: CASSAGLAGARAGELFF; CDR3nt: TGTGCCAGCAGCGCGGGACTAGCGGGGGCTAGGGCCGGGGAGCTGTTTTTT
d_gene: .; j_gene: TRBJ1-6; len: 15; abundance: .; v_gene: TRBV7-9; CDR3aa: CASSLGDGVNSPLHF; CDR3nt: TGTGCCAGCAGCTTAGGTGACGGGGTCAATTCACCCCTCCACTTT
d_gene: TRBD2; j_gene: TRBJ2-5; len: 12; abundance: .; v_gene: TRBV6-5; CDR3aa: CASTGGLETQYF; CDR3nt: TGTGCCAGCACGGGAGGGCTGGAGACCCAGTACTTC
d_gene: .; j_gene: TRBJ1-3; len: 14; abundance: .; v_gene: TRBV7-2; CDR3aa: CASSSGTSGNTIYF; CDR3nt: TGTGCCAGCAGCTCCGGGACTTCGGGAAACACCATATATTTT
d_gene: .; j_gene: TRBJ1-2; len: 11; abundance: .; v_gene: TRBV20-1; CDR3aa: CSAPRGYGYTF; CDR3nt: TGCAGTGCGCCGCGGGGCTATGGCTACACCTTC
d_gene: .; j_gene: TRBJ1-2; len: 14; abundance: .; v_gene: TRBV9; CDR3aa: CASSVTDSFYGYTF; CDR3nt: TGTGCCAGCAGCGTAACGGACAGTTTCTATGGCTACACCTTC
d_gene: .; j_gene: TRBJ2-7; len: 13; abundance: .; v_gene: TRBV14; CDR3aa: CASSSRHLYEQYF; CDR3nt: TGTGCCAGCAGCTCCCGACATCTCTACGAGCAGTACTTC
d_gene: .; j_gene: TRBJ1-6; len: 15; abundance: .; v_gene: TRBV7-8; CDR3aa: CASSLDRVGLSPLHF; CDR3nt: TGTGCCAGCAGCTTAGATCGGGTTGGGCTTTCACCCCTCCACTTT
d_gene: TRBD1; j_gene: TRBJ1-6; len: 14; abundance: medium-sized; v_gene: TRBV5-1; CDR3aa: CASSFGQGDSPLHF; CDR3nt: TGCGCCAGCAGCTTCGGACAGGGGGATTCACCCCTCCACTTT
d_gene: TRBD2; j_gene: TRBJ2-7; len: 15; abundance: .; v_gene: TRBV5-1; CDR3aa: CASSPDSGTSPEQYF; CDR3nt: TGCGCCAGCAGCCCAGATTCCGGGACTAGCCCAGAGCAGTACTTC
d_gene: .; j_gene: TRBJ1-3; len: 17; abundance: .; v_gene: TRBV7-9; CDR3aa: CASSSVLVSGSGNTIYF; CDR3nt: TGTGCCAGCAGCTCCGTCTTAGTCTCAGGGTCTGGAAACACCATATATTTT
d_gene: .; j_gene: TRBJ2-7; len: 15; abundance: .; v_gene: TRBV7-8; CDR3aa: CASSPPGAGSYEQYF; CDR3nt: TGTGCCAGCAGTCCTCCGGGGGCCGGATCCTACGAGCAGTACTTC
d_gene: .; j_gene: TRBJ1-1; len: 15; abundance: .; v_gene: TRBV7-2; CDR3aa: CASSLDGRGNTEAFF; CDR3nt: TGTGCCAGCAGCTTAGACGGGCGTGGTAACACTGAAGCTTTCTTT
d_gene: .; j_gene: TRBJ2-5; len: 15; abundance: .; v_gene: TRBV2; CDR3aa: CASRLDGGPQETQYF; CDR3nt: TGTGCCAGCAGACTCGATGGGGGTCCTCAAGAGACCCAGTACTTC
d_gene: .; j_gene: TRBJ2-5; len: 14; abundance: .; v_gene: TRBV5-1; CDR3aa: CASSLPGTGETQYF; CDR3nt: TGCGCCAGCAGCTTGCCCGGGACGGGCGAGACCCAGTACTTC
d_gene: .; j_gene: TRBJ2-7; len: 14; abundance: .; v_gene: TRBV7-2; CDR3aa: CASSLIYDTYEQYF; CDR3nt: TGTGCCAGCAGCTTAATCTACGATACCTACGAGCAGTACTTC